This entry is about one T cell receptor (beta chain). The record originates from a study of blood T cell repertoires in COVID-19. Looking at the study overall: Samples taken during acute and convalescent COVID-19 were collected in the United States, Italy and Spain.

Per the authors' pipeline: The assay estimated nucleated cells by amplifying reference gene primers. The method was immunoSEQ multiplex PCR; TCRdb's version includes in-frame clones alone and lacks a portion of them. V and J calls and clone size are those listed in that table; D and trimming were worked out from the DNA. The data show about 180,000 clones, 79% seen once. This CDR3 is 13 amino acids long. Trimming took 4 bases from V and 6 from J; bases not matched to a gene: 5. The germline V gene encodes CDR1 MDHEN and CDR2 SYDVKM. Enrolled during active infection, Seattle patients were then followed longitudinally.

This sequence was found in a woman in her fifties or sixties with COVID-19, enrolled during active disease. The chain employs TRBV28 and TRBJ1-2, with 7 bases that match TRBD1. The sequenced sample consisted of peripheral blood. The CDR3 protein is CASSSLDRNGYTF. The DNA of the CDR3 is TGTGCCAGCAGTTCCCTGGACAGGAATGGCTACACCTTC.